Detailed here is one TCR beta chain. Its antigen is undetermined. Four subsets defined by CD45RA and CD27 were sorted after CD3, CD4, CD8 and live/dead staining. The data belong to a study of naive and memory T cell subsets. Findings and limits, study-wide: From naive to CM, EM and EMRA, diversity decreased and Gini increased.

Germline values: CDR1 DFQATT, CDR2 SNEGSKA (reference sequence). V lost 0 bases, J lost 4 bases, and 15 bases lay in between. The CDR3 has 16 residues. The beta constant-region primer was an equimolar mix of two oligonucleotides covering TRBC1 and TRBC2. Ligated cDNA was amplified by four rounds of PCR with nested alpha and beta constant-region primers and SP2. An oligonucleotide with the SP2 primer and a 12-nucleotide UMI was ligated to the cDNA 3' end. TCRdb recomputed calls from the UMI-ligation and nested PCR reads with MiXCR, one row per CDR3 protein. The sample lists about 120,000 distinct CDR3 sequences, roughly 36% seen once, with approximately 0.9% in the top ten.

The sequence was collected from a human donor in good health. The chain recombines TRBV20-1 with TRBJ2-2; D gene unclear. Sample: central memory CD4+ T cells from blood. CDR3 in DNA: TGCAGTGCTAGAGATTCGAACCGCAAATTCACCGGGGAGCTGTTTTTT. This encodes CSARDSNRKFTGELFF.